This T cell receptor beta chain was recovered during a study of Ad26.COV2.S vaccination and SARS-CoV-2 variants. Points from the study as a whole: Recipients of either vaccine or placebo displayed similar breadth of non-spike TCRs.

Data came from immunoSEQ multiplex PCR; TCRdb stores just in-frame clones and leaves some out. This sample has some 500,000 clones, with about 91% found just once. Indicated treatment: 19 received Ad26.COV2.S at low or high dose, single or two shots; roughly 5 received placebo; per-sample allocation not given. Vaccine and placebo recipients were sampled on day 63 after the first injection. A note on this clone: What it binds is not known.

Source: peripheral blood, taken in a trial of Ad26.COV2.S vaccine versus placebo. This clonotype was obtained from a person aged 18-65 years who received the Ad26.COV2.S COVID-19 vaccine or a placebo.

The CDR3 region is CASSPDRLETQYF. For the CDR3, the DNA is TGTGCCAGCAGTCCGGACCGGTTGGAGACCCAGTACTTC. The chain links TRBV28 to TRBJ2-5; D ambiguous. The CDR3 extends over 13 amino acids. Trimming took off 5 bases at V and 5 bases at J, with 12 bases between the two ends. From germline, CDR1 is MDHEN and CDR2 SYDVKM.